Each of the 20 T cell receptor beta chains below was sequenced from the same sample in a study of cytomegalovirus exposure and HLA in healthy donors (dated by TCRdb to about 2017). Library preparation employed the immunoSEQ multiplex PCR assay. For the multiplex PCR, a mixture combining 60 forward primers for TCR Vbeta segments and 13 reverse primers for TCR Jbeta segments was used. TCRdb mirrors the immuneACCESS table, restricted to in-frame sequences. Some clones are absent from its copies; in checked studies, under half trace to an unresolved V gene, and the reason for the others is unknown. This sample is represented by about 190,000 clones; around 82% of them were singletons. The ten largest clones represent around 2% of the sample. Sequencing was performed on PBMCs. The receptor set was obtained from a man in his late teens or twenties in good health and CMV-seronegative.

The J gene is TRBJ1-2, the V gene TRBV19; D remains ambiguous. The CDR3 is made up of 16 amino acids. Per germline, CDR1 LNHDA and CDR2 SQIVND (reference sequence). V lost 6 bases to trimming and J lost 4 bases, with 21 bases between them. The CDR3 DNA reads as TGTGCCAGTAGAATGTTGGTCGAGAGTTGGGCCTATGGCTACACCTTC. This sequence encodes CASRMLVESWAYGYTF.

The gene calls are TRBV28 and TRBJ2-7; 10 nucleotides agree with TRBD2. Germline assignment: CDR1 MDHEN and CDR2 SYDVKM. CDR3 length: 15 residues. The V segment lost 2 bases and the J segment 2 bases; nucleotides outside the gene matches: 3. CDR3 in DNA: TGTGCCAGCAGTTTACGGACTAGCGGTCCCTACGAGCAGTACTTC. It codes for CASSLRTSGPYEQYF.

The rearrangement uses TRBV7-2 and TRBJ1-6; D remains unclear. V was trimmed by 1 base and J by 0 bases, leaving 4 bases between them. This CDR3 is 15 amino acids long. CDR1 is SGHTA, CDR2 FQGNSA, per germline. Here the CDR3 DNA reads TGTGCCAGCAGCTTAGAGAGCTCCTATAATTCACCCCTCCACTTT. It translates to CASSLESSYNSPLHF.

This rearrangement joins TRBV28 to TRBJ1-2; D unresolved. Germline CDR1 MDHEN, CDR2 SYDVKM. Deletions cut 1 base from V and 5 bases from J, with 11 bases between. CDR3 size: 14 residues. CDR3 coding DNA: TGTGCCAGCAGTTTATTATCTGGGCTATATGGCTACACCTTC. It translates to CASSLLSGLYGYTF.

This chain uses TRBV7-2 with TRBJ1-2; D not resolved. V dropped 0 bases and J dropped 2 bases, with 7 bases sitting between them. This CDR3 spans 14 amino acids. CDR1 is SGHTA, CDR2 FQGNSA, per germline. For the CDR3, the DNA is TGTGCCAGCAGCTTAGCCAGGTTGAACTATGGCTACACCTTC. Translating gives CASSLARLNYGYTF.

This chain connects TRBV5-1 to TRBJ2-1; TRBD2 aligns across 14 bases. This CDR3 is 15 amino acids long. CDR1 and CDR2 from the germline V gene are SGHRS and YFSETQ. The J segment lost 9 bases and the V segment lost 3 bases, leaving 5 bases of the junction unmatched. CDR3 amino acids: CASSSGTSGSREQFF. CDR3 sequence (DNA): TGCGCCAGCAGCTCCGGGACTAGCGGGAGTCGTGAGCAGTTCTTC.

The chain uses TRBV7-3 and TRBJ2-1, with TRBD2 identical over 10 bases. CDR1 and CDR2 from the germline V gene are SGHTA and FQGTGA. Trimming removed 3 bases from V and 6 bases from J; junction bases left unmatched: 5. This CDR3 contains 15 residues. The chain's CDR3 is CASSLGLAKGNEQFF. DNA of the CDR3: TGTGCCAGCAGCTTGGGACTAGCGAAGGGCAATGAGCAGTTCTTC.

V is TRBV18 and J is TRBJ2-1, with 7 positions matching TRBD1. The trim removed 5 bases at V and 4 bases at J, leaving 5 bases unmatched. Germline V gene data show CDR1 as KGHSH and CDR2 as LQKENI. The CDR3 sequence is 14 residues long. This chain's CDR3 is CASSGTVIYNEQFF. The CDR3 DNA sequence: TGTGCCAGCTCAGGGACAGTAATTTACAATGAGCAGTTCTTC.

The chain recombines TRBV7-8 with TRBJ2-7; 13 nucleotides line up with TRBD2. Trimming at V came to 1 base and at J to 3 bases, leaving 6 bases not matched to a gene. This CDR3 has 17 amino acids. Germline CDR1 and CDR2: SGHVS and FQNEAQ. In DNA form, the CDR3 reads TGTGCCAGCAGCTTAGGACTAGCGGGAGGCTGGCACTACGAGCAGTACTTC. This codes for CASSLGLAGGWHYEQYF.

V usage is TRBV5-1 and J usage is TRBJ1-2, with D unclear. Trimming took 5 bases from V and 5 from J, leaving 16 bases between them. This CDR3 is built from 14 residues. Germline values: CDR1 SGHRS, CDR2 YFSETQ. The CDR3 reads CASSGEGGRYGYTF. In DNA, the CDR3 is TGCGCCAGCAGTGGGGAGGGCGGTCGGTATGGCTACACCTTC.

V and J are TRBV10-3 and TRBJ2-7; 8 nucleotides match TRBD1. The V and J ends lost 0 bases and 6 bases, in that order; junction bases with no gene match: 4. This CDR3 has 14 amino acids. Per the germline V gene, CDR1 is ENHRY and CDR2 is SYGVKD. CDR3 in amino acids: CAISESIQGVEQYF. CDR3 sequence (DNA): TGTGCCATCAGTGAGTCGATACAGGGGGTCGAGCAGTACTTC.

The chain carries TRBV19 and TRBJ1-5, with D unresolved. CDR1 LNHDA and CDR2 SQIVND come from the germline V gene (reference sequence). Trimming took off 3 bases at V and 4 bases at J, with 16 bases between the two ends. The CDR3 totals 16 residues. The DNA for the CDR3 is TGTGCCAGTAGTATTTTGTTGATGGCACCTAATCAGCCCCAGCATTTT. Encoded protein: CASSILLMAPNQPQHF.

This clone was seen only once. The chain links TRBV4-3 to TRBJ2-3; 9 bases fit TRBD2. There are 18 residues in the CDR3. Germline lookup yields CDR1 LGHNA and CDR2 YSLEER. V lost 5 bases, J lost 7 bases, and 19 bases stayed unmatched. As DNA, the CDR3 is TGCGCCAGCAGCACGAGGTGGGGTCGGCGGGGGGGCTCTAATACGCAGTATTTT. This codes for CASSTRWGRRGGSNTQYF.

The chain couples TRBV14 to TRBJ2-1; weak D call: TRBD1 (5 bases). The CDR3 length is 15 residues. V was cut by 3 bases and J by 2 bases, with 11 bases left in between. Germline lookup yields CDR1 SGHDN and CDR2 FVKESK. The CDR3 sequence: CASSHPGWAYNEQFF. CDR3 in DNA: TGTGCCAGCAGCCATCCAGGGTGGGCCTACAATGAGCAGTTCTTC.

In its sample, this clone was seen once. The rearrangement joins TRBV10-3 to TRBJ2-7, with D perhaps TRBD2 (5 bases). V was trimmed by 6 bases and J by 4 bases, leaving 19 bases between them. Germline-derived CDR1 and CDR2 are ENHRY and SYGVKD. The CDR3 runs 15 residues. The CDR3 loop is CAISLSRTPEYEQYF. The DNA for the CDR3 is TGTGCCATCAGCCTATCCCGGACTCCCGAGTACGAGCAGTACTTC.

CDR3 sequence: CASSPSGGGPTDTQYF. Written as DNA, the CDR3 is TGTGCCAGCAGCCCAAGCGGGGGGGGCCCCACAGATACGCAGTATTTT. The chain employs TRBV9 and TRBJ2-3; TRBD2 matches 10 bases. There are 16 residues in the CDR3. V shed 4 bases, J shed 2 bases, and the junction held 7 bases outside the gene matches. CDR1 SGDLS and CDR2 YYNGEE come from the germline V gene. The full variable domain, in which reference TRBV9 and TRBJ2-3 provide the parts outside the CDR3, is DSGVTQTPKHLITATGQRVTLRCSPRSGDLSVYWYQQSLDQGLQFLIQYYNGEERAKGNILERFSAQQFPDLHSELNLSSLELGDSALYFCASSPSGGGPTDTQYFGPGTRLTVL.

CDR3 DNA sequence: TGTGCCAGCAGTTTACGCCCCCCGCTTTTAGCGGGAGCCGCCAACGAGCAGTACTTC. This codes for CASSLRPPLLAGAANEQYF. This rearrangement joins TRBV27 to TRBJ2-7; 9 bases agree with TRBD2. After removal of 2 bases from V and 5 bases from J, the junction contained 19 bases not matched to a gene. This CDR3 has 19 residues. Germline loops: CDR1 MNHEY, CDR2 SMNVEV (reference sequence).

The chain has TRBV11-2 and TRBJ2-7; 7 nucleotides align to TRBD1. The V gene end was trimmed by 3 bases and the J gene end by 4 bases; junction bases not matched to a gene: 9. CDR1 and CDR2 (germline): SGHAT, FQNNGV. CDR3 size: 15 residues. The CDR3 reads CASSLTGKERYEQYF. The CDR3 nucleotides are TGTGCCAGCAGCTTGACAGGGAAAGAGAGATACGAGCAGTACTTC. The variable domain in full, completed from reference TRBV11-2 and TRBJ2-7, reads EAGVAQSPRYKIIEKRQSVAFWCNPISGHATLYWYQQILGQGPKLLIQFQNNGVVDDSQLPKDRFSAERLKGVDSTLKIQPAKLEDSAVYLCASSLTGKERYEQYFGPGTRLTVT.

The chain joins TRBV5-6 to TRBJ2-1; D possibly corresponds to TRBD1 (6 bases). In germline, CDR1 is SGHDT, CDR2 YYEEEE. The ends were cut back, 0 bases at V and 7 bases at J, with 14 bases in the middle. The CDR3 length is 15 residues. CDR3 loop: CASSLEVSRGNEQFF. CDR3 bases: TGTGCCAGCAGCTTGGAGGTGAGCAGGGGTAATGAGCAGTTCTTC.

The chain links TRBV27 to TRBJ1-6; 7 bases line up with TRBD1. This CDR3 is built from 15 residues. Trimming at V came to 3 bases and at J to 5 bases, leaving 4 bases not matched to a gene. CDR1 is MNHEY, CDR2 SMNVEV, per germline (reference sequence). CDR3 region: CASSLGQGDNSPLHF. CDR3 nucleotide sequence: TGTGCCAGCAGTTTGGGGCAGGGGGATAATTCACCCCTCCACTTT.